This TCR beta chain was obtained from a study of T cell responses to AZD1222 COVID-19 vaccine. Sequencing used immunoSEQ multiplex PCR; TCRdb keeps in-frame clones, though not all of them. The table lists 150,000 to 200,000 clones, around 92% of them singletons. Looked up from germline, CDR1 is SEHNR and CDR2 is FQNEAQ (reference sequence). This CDR3 has 14 amino acids. The germline V and J ends were trimmed by 0 bases and 9 bases, with 12 bases remaining between them. General study results and limits: Nearly half of spike-specific TCRs reportedly target variant regions that are unmutated in the B.1.351 and B.1.1.7 variants.

To note about this clone: Antigen: not known.

This sample comprised peripheral blood, obtained on day 0 of AZD1222 vaccination. This chain links TRBV7-9 with TRBJ2-1; D remains unclear. The TCR originated in an adult in good health. The CDR3 coding sequence is TGTGCCAGCAGCTTAGCTCCGGTCTCGGGTGAGCAGTTCTTC. Residues: CASSLAPVSGEQFF.